This is a list of T cell receptor beta chains from one sample in a study of T cells in Graves' hyperthyroidism and ophthalmopathy. TCRdb fed the multiplex PCR reads into MiXCR, producing one record per CDR3 protein. The table shows 600,000 or so distinct CDR3 sequences, with more than 14% occurring only once. Sequenced: blood. Receptor source: a woman aged 50 to 65 with Graves' ophthalmopathy. Each CDR3 is given with its conserved first and last residue. A clone size is listed for some rows: how often the clone was seen (once, few, many), or a class if it is expanded.

CDR3 protein	V gene	J gene	clone size
CASSPGPLAGGTGELFF	TRBV5-8	TRBJ2-2	.
CASSPSTSGTYEQYF	TRBV11-2	TRBJ2-7	many
CASSSTGASANTRELFF	TRBV6-5	TRBJ2-2	.
CSARGTMGVNTEAFF	TRBV20-1	TRBJ1-1	few
CASSLGARGTGELFF	TRBV7-2	TRBJ2-2	.
CATFRQATYEQYF	TRBV6-1	TRBJ2-7	many
CASSLGASPGNTIYF	TRBV7-2	TRBJ1-3	many
CAWSVSLSSGSPYNEQFF	TRBV30	TRBJ2-1	few
CASRGGDRVYQPQHF	TRBV6-2/TRBV6-3	TRBJ1-5	.
CASSLDWDSQETQYF	TRBV7-9	TRBJ2-5	few
CASIRDREDYGYTF	TRBV6-2/TRBV6-3	TRBJ1-2	many
CASSLGWSSYNEQFF	TRBV7-2	TRBJ2-1	many
CASSPAYGDNEQFF	TRBV27	TRBJ2-1	few
CASSARDRGPDQPQHF	TRBV2	TRBJ1-5	many
CASSRDRGHNQPQHF	TRBV18	TRBJ1-5	many
CSVGETGNDGYTF	TRBV29-1	TRBJ1-2	few